This TCR beta chain was sequenced in a study of control samples from healthy donors and cancer patients (dated by TCRdb to the early 2020s). This clone was found once. It lacks a known antigen. No quality values exist for individual bases; no much larger clone is one base distant. Including the terminal cysteine and phenylalanine, the CDR3 comprises 14 residues. Only the CDR3 part of the read is kept: 42 bases, read in frame from the first base. For CDR1 and CDR2, the germline V gene lists SGHTA and FQGTGA. Trimming takes 5 bases off V and 3 bases off J; junction bases not matched to a gene: 2. The protocol used for the library was the immunoSEQ multiplex PCR assay. TCRdb stores this immuneACCESS table with in-frame sequences only. Part of the clones is absent; in the studies checked, under half of the shortfall reflects unresolved V genes, and no reason is known for the rest. For this sample the table gives 110,000 to 150,000 clones, of which 90% to 95% were detected only once. The top ten clonotypes cover over 10% of the sample.

The chain links TRBV7-3 with TRBJ2-1, and 9 junction bases match TRBD2. The receptor was isolated from a man between 35 and 55 years old in good health. Sequences were obtained from blood. The sequenced DNA is TGTGCCAGCAGCAGGACTAGCGACTACAATGAGCAGTTCTTC. The translation is CASSRTSDYNEQFF.